Sequencing of this T cell receptor beta chain was carried out in a study of beta chain features in type 1 diabetes. Study observations and caveats: Among patients, naive, central memory and Treg TCRB repertoires appeared more similar than among healthy donors.

This clone was observed a few times. Its antigen is as yet unknown. The CDR3 loop spans 18 amino acids. Germline assignment: CDR1 SGHRS and CDR2 YFSETQ. J gave up 7 bases and V 3 bases, and 14 bases lay outside the gene matches. The investigators reverse transcribed all of the isolated RNA, so they sequenced expressed TCRB transcripts. Produced via immunoSEQ multiplex PCR; TCRdb's table is partial and in-frame only. The data show hundreds of thousands of clones, over 9.5% seen once. The sequence was collected from a man aged 18-30 years in good health. Sequencing was performed on naive CD4+ T cells from blood. This chain connects TRBV5-1 to TRBJ2-3; 13 bases match TRBD2. The CDR3 here is CASSSGLAGLETGNTQYF. CDR3 nucleotides: TGCGCCAGCAGCTCGGGACTAGCGGGACTGGAAACCGGTAATACGCAGTATTTT.